This T cell receptor beta chain is drawn from a study of T-cell memory formation after mild COVID-19. Turning to the study itself: The TCR clusters were mostly specific to one donor.

On this clonotype: What it recognizes is unknown.

CDR3 size: 11 residues. Germline CDR1 is GTSNPN and CDR2 is SVGIG (reference sequence). V was trimmed by 4 bases and J by 3 bases, leaving 7 bases between them. Study-level points and caveats: Second-wave clones with a day 37 peak had unconfirmed SARS-CoV-2 specificity. Cross-reactive memory seemingly joined, as some responding clones were found in pre-infection memory.

TCRdb reanalysed the 5' RACE reads using MiXCR and keeps one entry per CDR3 protein. The profile shows under 650,000 distinct CDR3 sequences, roughly 18% of them singletons. The sequence was obtained from an adult woman who had mild COVID-19 (a few samples of this study predate the infection). Cell type and time point are not known. This chain connects TRBV30 to TRBJ2-7; D not resolved. Sample: PBMCs or a T cell subset sorted from them (not recorded which). The CDR3 here is CAWISGYEQYF. CDR3 DNA: TGTGCCTGGATTTCAGGCTACGAGCAGTACTTC.